Here is one T cell receptor (beta chain) with its context. Trimming cost V 11 bases and J 2 bases; bases outside gene matches: 12. CDR1 MNHEY and CDR2 SVGAGI come from the germline V gene. The CDR3 is 14 residues long. This entry is derived from a study of blood T cell repertoires in COVID-19. The wider study: COVID-19 samples collected from the United States, Italy and Spain covered acute and convalescent phases. PBMCs, B-cell-depleted T cells, or T cells provided the cDNA or gDNA that made up the material.

As originally analysed: Reference gene primer amplification yielded estimated nucleated cell counts. The data were produced by immunoSEQ multiplex PCR, yet TCRdb's version contains in-frame clones alone and is incomplete. V, J and clone size derive from that table, while D and trimming were established from the DNA sequence. Of 150,000 to 200,000 clones in the sample, 86% were seen once. V usage is TRBV6-5 and J usage is TRBJ2-7, with 7 bases lining up with TRBD2. The sequence was collected from a man between 45 and 60 years old with active or convalescent COVID-19. Material for sequencing was peripheral blood. CDR3 protein: CAPGGLSTTYEQYF. CDR3 in DNA: TGTGCCCCCGGGGGACTATCGACCACCTACGAGCAGTACTTC.